This T cell receptor beta chain was recorded in a study of shared clonotypes between healthy human individuals. Across the study: Samples came from two female and a few male donors aged 18 to 49.

V shed 4 bases, J shed 5 bases, and the junction held 7 bases outside the gene matches. This CDR3 is 14 amino acids long. Germline CDR1 reads SNHLY; CDR2 reads FYNNEI. CD4+ cell separation produced CD45RA+ naive and CD45RA-negative memory subsets. Evenly divided among several immunoSEQ plates was the genomic DNA of each subset. Some clones are missing from TCRdb's copy, which holds only in-frame ones; the method was immunoSEQ multiplex PCR. The sample consists of roughly 2.5 million clones, just over 90% of them appearing once. The sample consisted of naive CD4+ T cells sorted from blood. Subset defined: CD45RA+ positively selected. This clonotype was sampled from a man in his late teens or twenties in good health. The chain carries TRBV2 and TRBJ1-2; 7 bases are shared with TRBD1. The CDR3 bases are TGTGCCAGCAGTGTCCCGGGACAGTTTTATGGCTACACCTTC. The encoded protein is CASSVPGQFYGYTF.